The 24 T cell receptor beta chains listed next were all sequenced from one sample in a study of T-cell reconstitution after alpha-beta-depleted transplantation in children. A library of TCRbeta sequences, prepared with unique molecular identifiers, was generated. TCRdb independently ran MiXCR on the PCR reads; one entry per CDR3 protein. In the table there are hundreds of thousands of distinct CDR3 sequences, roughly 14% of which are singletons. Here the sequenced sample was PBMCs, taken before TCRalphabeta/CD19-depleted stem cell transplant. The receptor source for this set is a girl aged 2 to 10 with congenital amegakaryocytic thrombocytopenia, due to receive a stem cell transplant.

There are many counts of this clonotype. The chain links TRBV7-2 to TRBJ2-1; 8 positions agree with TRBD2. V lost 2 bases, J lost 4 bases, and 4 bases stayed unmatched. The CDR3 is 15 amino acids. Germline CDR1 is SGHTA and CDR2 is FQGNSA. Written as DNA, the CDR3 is TGTGCCAGCAGCTTATTTAGCGGGACTTACAATGAGCAGTTCTTC. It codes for CASSLFSGTYNEQFF.

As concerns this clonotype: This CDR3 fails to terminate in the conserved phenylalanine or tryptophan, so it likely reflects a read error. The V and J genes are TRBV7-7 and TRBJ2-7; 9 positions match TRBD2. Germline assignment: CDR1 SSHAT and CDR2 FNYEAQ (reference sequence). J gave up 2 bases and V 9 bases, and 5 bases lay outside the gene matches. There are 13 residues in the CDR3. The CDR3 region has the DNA TGTGCCAGTGGCCTAGCGGGGACCTACGAGCAGTACTTG. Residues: CASGLAGTYEQYL.

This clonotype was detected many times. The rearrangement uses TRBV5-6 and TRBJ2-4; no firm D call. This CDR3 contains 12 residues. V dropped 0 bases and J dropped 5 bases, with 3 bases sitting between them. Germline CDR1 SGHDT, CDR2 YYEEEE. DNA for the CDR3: TGTGCCAGCAGCTTGGCAGAAAACATTCAGTACTTC. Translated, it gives CASSLAENIQYF. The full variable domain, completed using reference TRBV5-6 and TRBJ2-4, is DAGVTQSPTHLIKTRGQQVTLRCSPKSGHDTVSWYQQALGQGPQFIFQYYEEEERQRGNFPDRFSGHQFPNYSSELNVNALLLGDSALYLCASSLAENIQYFGAGTRLSVL.

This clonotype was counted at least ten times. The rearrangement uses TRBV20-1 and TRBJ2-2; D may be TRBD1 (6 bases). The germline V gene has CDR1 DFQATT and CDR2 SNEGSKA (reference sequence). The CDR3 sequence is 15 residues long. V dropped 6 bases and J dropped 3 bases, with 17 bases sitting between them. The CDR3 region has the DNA TGCAGTGCCCGACTACAGGGTTGGGACACCGGGGAGCTGTTTTTT. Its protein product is CSARLQGWDTGELFF.

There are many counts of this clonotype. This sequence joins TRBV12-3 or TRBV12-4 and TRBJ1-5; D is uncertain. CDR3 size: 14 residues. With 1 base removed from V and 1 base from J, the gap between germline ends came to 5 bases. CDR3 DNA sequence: TGTGCCAGCAGTTTAGGGAACAGCAATCAGCCCCAGCATTTT. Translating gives CASSLGNSNQPQHF.

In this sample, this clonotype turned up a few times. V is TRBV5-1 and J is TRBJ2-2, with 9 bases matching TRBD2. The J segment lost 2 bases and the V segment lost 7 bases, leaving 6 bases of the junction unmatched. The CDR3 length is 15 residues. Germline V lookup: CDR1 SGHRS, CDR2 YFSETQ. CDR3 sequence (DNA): TGCGCCAGCTCAGCGGGAGGACGAAACACCGGGGAGCTGTTTTTT. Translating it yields CASSAGGRNTGELFF.

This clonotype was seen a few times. The CDR3 is CASSSEREGTGNEQFF. CDR3 coding DNA: TGTGCCAGCAGCTCCGAGCGGGAGGGCACGGGAAATGAGCAGTTCTTC. The chain couples TRBV5-6 to TRBJ2-1, with TRBD2 matching 10 bases. In germline, CDR1 is SGHDT, CDR2 YYEEEE. The CDR3 runs to 16 residues. Trimming removed 3 bases from V and 7 bases from J; junction bases left unmatched: 10.

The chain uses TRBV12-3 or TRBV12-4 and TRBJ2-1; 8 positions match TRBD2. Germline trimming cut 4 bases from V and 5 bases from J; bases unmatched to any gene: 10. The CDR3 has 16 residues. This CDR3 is CASSSPSLAAHNEQFF. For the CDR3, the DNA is TGTGCCAGCAGTTCCCCGTCACTAGCGGCCCACAATGAGCAGTTCTTC.

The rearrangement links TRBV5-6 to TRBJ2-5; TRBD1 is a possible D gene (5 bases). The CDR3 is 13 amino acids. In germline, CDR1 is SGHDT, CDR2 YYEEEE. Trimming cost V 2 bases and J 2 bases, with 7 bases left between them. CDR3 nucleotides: TGTGCCAGCAGCTTCACAGGACAAGAGACCCAGTACTTC. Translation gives CASSFTGQETQYF.

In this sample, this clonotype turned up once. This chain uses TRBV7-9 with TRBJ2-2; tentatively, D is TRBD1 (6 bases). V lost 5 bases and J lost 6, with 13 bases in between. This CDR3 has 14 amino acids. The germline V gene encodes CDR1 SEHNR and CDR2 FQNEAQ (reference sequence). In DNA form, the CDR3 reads TGTGCCAGCAGCCCCCCGGACAGATCCGGGGAGCTGTTTTTT. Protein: CASSPPDRSGELFF.

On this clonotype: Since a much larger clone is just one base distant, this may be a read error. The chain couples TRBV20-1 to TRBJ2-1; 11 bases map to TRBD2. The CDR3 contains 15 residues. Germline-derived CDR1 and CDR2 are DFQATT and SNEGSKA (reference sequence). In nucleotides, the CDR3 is TGCAGTGCTAGGGGCTTTAGCGGGAGGGTGAATGGGCAGTTCTTC. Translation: CSARGFSGRVNGQFF.

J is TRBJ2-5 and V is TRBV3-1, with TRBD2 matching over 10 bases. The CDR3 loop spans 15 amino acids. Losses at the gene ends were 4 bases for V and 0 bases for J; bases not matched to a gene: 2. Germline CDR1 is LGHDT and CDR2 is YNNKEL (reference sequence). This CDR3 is CASSPSGRYQETQYF. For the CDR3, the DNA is TGTGCCAGCAGCCCTAGCGGGAGATACCAAGAGACCCAGTACTTC.

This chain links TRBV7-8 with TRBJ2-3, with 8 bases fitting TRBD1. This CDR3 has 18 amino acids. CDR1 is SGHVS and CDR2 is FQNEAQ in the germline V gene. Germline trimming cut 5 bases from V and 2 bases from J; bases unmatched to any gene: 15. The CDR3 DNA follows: TGTGCCAGCAGCCTGACGCGCGGGACAGGTCAACTCACAGATACGCAGTATTTT. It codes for CASSLTRGTGQLTDTQYF.

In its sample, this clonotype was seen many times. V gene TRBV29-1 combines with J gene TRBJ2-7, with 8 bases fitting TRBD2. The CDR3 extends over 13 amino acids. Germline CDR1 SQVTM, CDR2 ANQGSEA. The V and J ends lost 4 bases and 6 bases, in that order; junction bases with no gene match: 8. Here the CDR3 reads CSVVGSGSREQYF. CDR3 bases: TGCAGCGTTGTTGGGAGCGGGAGCCGCGAGCAGTACTTC.

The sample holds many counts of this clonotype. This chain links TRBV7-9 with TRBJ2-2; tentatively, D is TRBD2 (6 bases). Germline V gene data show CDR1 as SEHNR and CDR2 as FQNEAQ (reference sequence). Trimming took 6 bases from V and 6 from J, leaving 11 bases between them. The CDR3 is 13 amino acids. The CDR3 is CASSLEGSGELFF. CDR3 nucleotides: TGTGCCAGCAGTTTGGAGGGGTCCGGGGAGCTGTTTTTT.

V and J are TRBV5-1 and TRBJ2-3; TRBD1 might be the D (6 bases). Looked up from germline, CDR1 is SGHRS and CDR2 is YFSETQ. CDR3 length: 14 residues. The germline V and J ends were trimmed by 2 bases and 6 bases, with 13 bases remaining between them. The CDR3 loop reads CASSFQGRGDTQYF. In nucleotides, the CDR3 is TGCGCCAGCAGCTTCCAGGGGCGAGGGGATACGCAGTATTTT. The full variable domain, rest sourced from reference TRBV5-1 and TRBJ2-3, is KAGVTQTPRYLIKTRGQQVTLSCSPISGHRSVSWYQQTPGQGLQFLFEYFSETQRNKGNFPGRFSGRQFSNSRSEMNVSTLELGDSALYLCASSFQGRGDTQYFGPGTRLTVL.

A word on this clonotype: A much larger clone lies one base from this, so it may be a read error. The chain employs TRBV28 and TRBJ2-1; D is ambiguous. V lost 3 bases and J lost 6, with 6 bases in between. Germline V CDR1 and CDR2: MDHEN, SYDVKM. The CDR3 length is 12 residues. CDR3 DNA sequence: TGTGCCAGCAGTTTGAAGGCCAATGAGCAGTTCTTC. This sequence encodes CASSLKANEQFF.

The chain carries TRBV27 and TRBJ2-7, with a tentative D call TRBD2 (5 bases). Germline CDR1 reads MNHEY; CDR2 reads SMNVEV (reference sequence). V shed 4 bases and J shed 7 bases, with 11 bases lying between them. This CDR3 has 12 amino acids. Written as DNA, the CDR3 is TGTGCCAGCAGTTCCCGGACGGGAGAGCAGTACTTC. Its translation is CASSSRTGEQYF.

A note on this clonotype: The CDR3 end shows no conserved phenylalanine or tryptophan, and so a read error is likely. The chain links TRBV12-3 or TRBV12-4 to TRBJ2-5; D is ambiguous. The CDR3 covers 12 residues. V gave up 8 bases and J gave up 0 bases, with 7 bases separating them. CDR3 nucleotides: TGTGCCAGCTCAGAATACCAAGAGACCCAGTACTCC. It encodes CASSEYQETQYS.

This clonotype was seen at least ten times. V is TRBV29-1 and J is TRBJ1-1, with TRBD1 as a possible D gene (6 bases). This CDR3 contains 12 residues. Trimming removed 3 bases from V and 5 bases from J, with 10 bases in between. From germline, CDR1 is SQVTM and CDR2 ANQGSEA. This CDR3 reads CSVDTGRTEAFF. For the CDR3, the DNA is TGCAGCGTTGATACAGGGAGAACTGAAGCTTTCTTT.

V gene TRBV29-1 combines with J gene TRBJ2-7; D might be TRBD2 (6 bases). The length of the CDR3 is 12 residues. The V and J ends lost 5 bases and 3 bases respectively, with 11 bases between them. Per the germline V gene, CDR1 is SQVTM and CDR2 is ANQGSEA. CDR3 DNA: TGCAGCGTTAGGGGACTTGTCTACGAGCAGTACTTC. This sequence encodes CSVRGLVYEQYF.

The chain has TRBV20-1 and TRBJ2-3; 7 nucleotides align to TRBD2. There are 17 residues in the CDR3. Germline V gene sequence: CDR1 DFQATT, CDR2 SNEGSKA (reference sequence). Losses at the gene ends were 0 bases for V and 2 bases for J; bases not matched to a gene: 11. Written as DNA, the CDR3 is TGCAGTGCTAGAGATGGCGGGAGAGATCCTGACACAGATACGCAGTATTTT. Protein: CSARDGGRDPDTDTQYF.

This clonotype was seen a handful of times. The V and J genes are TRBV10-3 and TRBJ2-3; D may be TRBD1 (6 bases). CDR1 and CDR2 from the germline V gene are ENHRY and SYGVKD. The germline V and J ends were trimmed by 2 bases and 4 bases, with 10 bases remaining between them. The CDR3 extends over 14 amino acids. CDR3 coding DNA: TGTGCCATCAGTGAGACAGGGCCCCCAGATACGCAGTATTTT. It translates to CAISETGPPDTQYF.

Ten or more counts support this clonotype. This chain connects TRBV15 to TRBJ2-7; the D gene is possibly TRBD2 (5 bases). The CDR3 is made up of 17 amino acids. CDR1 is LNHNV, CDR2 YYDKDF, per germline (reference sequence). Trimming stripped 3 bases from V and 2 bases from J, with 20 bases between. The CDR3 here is CATSSPPRFGVPYEQYF. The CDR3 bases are TGTGCCACCAGCAGCCCCCCCCGTTTCGGGGTTCCCTACGAGCAGTACTTC.